This T cell receptor beta chain appears in the sequencing data of a study of prognosis after radiotherapy for stage I lung cancer. Study-level background: In about a dozen patients the tumors were adenocarcinoma, and in more than five they were squamous cell carcinoma.

V shed 5 bases and J shed 0 bases, with 20 bases lying between them. CDR1 and CDR2 (germline): MNHEY, SMNVEV (reference sequence). The CDR3 length is 19 residues. Two rounds of multiplex PCR amplified TCR beta CDR3 from genomic DNA. Amplification in first-round PCR relied on primers specific to each TRBV and TRBJ gene. From the multiplex PCR reads, TCRdb called clonotypes with MiXCR, one entry per CDR3 protein. Here the sample spans about 12,000 distinct CDR3 sequences, around half being singletons. General observations from the study: In patients who developed distant metastases, Shannon entropy measured after stereotactic body radiation therapy was lower, and baseline Shannon entropy was not associated with metastases.

This clonotype counts as medium-sized. Its target is unknown. The specimen was PBMCs, collected before or after stereotactic body radiation therapy (not recorded which). V gene TRBV27 combines with J gene TRBJ2-6; a possible D gene is TRBD1 (5 bases). The TCR originated in a donor aged 50 or older with non-small cell lung cancer. The CDR3, as DNA: TGTGCCAGCAGTCGCTCCAGGGCAGGGTACAGCTCTGGGGCCAACGTCCTGACTTTC. Protein product: CASSRSRAGYSSGANVLTF.